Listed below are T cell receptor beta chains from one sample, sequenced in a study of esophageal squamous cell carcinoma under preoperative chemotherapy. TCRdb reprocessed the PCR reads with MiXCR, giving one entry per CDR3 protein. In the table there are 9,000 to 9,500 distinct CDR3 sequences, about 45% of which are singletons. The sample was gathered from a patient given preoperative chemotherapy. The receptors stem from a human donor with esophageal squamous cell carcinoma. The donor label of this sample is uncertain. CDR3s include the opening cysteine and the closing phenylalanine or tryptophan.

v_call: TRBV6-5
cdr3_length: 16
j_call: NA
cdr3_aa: CASSSPGTSSYNEQYF

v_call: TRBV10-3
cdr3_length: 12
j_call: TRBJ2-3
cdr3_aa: CAGPGAKDTQYF

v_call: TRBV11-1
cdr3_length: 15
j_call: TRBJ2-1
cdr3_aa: CASSFWSGRGNEQFF

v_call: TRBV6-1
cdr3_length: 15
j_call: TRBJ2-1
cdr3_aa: CASSEGLAILPEQFF

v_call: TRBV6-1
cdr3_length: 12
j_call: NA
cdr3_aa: CASTEGKDTQYF

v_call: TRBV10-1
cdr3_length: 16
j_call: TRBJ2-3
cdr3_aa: CASGGSGGGEPDTQYF

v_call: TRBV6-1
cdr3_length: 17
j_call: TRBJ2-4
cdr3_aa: CASSRSQGREAKNTQYF

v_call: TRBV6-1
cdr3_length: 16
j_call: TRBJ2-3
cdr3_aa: CASAVFGGRGEETQYF

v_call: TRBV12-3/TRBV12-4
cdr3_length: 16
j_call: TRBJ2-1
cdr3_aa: CASSLAGLADYNEQFF

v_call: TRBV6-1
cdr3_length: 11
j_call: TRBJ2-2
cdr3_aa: CASGTAGELFF